The rows below give T cell receptor beta chains drawn from one sample of a study of CD8+ T cells in alopecia areata. Assay: immunoSEQ multiplex PCR; the TCRdb copy retains only in-frame clones and omits some. The sample carries 100,000 to 150,000 clones, around 50% recorded once. This specimen consisted of CD4+ T cells sorted from blood, obtained at week 0. Every receptor here comes from a human donor with alopecia areata. CDR3s include the opening cysteine and the closing phenylalanine or tryptophan. The D gene is left open where the match is weak. For some rows the clone size is stated as once, few or many, or as a class when expanded; others skip it.

d_gene: TRBD1; abundance: NA; v_gene: TRBV5-1; j_gene: TRBJ1-2; CDR3aa: CASSGTGDYGYTF; CDR3nt: TGCGCCAGCAGCGGGACAGGGGACTATGGCTACACCTTC
d_gene: NA; abundance: few; v_gene: TRBV27; j_gene: TRBJ1-5; CDR3aa: CASRGQHNNQPQHF; CDR3nt: TGTGCCAGCAGAGGACAACATAACAATCAGCCCCAGCATTTT
d_gene: NA; abundance: once; v_gene: TRBV2; j_gene: TRBJ1-5; CDR3aa: CASSGGVDQPQHF; CDR3nt: TGTGCCAGCAGTGGAGGGGTCGATCAGCCCCAGCATTTT
d_gene: TRBD2; abundance: NA; v_gene: TRBV5-1; j_gene: TRBJ2-5; CDR3aa: CASSPKLRLAGEGQETQYF; CDR3nt: TGCGCCAGCAGCCCCAAGCTAAGACTAGCGGGAGAGGGCCAAGAGACCCAGTACTTC
d_gene: TRBD1; abundance: NA; v_gene: TRBV4-1; j_gene: TRBJ1-1; CDR3aa: CASSPGGKTVNTEAFF; CDR3nt: TGCGCCAGCAGCCCAGGGGGAAAGACAGTGAACACTGAAGCTTTCTTT
d_gene: NA; abundance: NA; v_gene: TRBV21-1; j_gene: TRBJ1-6; CDR3aa: CASSPEPAGGTSPLHF; CDR3nt: TGTGCCAGCAGCCCCGAGCCGGCAGGGGGGACTTCACCCCTCCACTTT
d_gene: TRBD2; abundance: NA; v_gene: TRBV7-2; j_gene: TRBJ2-1; CDR3aa: CASSLTSGGSVGHEQFF; CDR3nt: TGTGCCAGCAGCCTGACTAGCGGGGGATCGGTTGGCCATGAGCAGTTCTTC
d_gene: TRBD2; abundance: NA; v_gene: TRBV29-1; j_gene: TRBJ2-1; CDR3aa: CSGLAGGGNEQFF; CDR3nt: TGCAGCGGACTAGCGGGAGGAGGCAATGAGCAGTTCTTC
d_gene: TRBD2; abundance: NA; v_gene: TRBV5-1; j_gene: TRBJ2-1; CDR3aa: CASSQVVAGSENEQFF; CDR3nt: TGCGCCAGCAGCCAGGTCGTAGCGGGATCAGAGAATGAGCAGTTCTTC
d_gene: NA; abundance: few; v_gene: TRBV29-1; j_gene: TRBJ2-5; CDR3aa: CSVVREGSGETQYF; CDR3nt: TGCAGCGTTGTTCGGGAAGGTTCGGGAGAGACCCAGTACTTC
d_gene: NA; abundance: few; v_gene: TRBV5-1; j_gene: TRBJ1-3; CDR3aa: CASSPDLSGNTIYF; CDR3nt: TGCGCCAGCAGCCCCGACCTCTCTGGAAACACCATATATTTT
d_gene: TRBD1; abundance: NA; v_gene: TRBV7-9; j_gene: TRBJ2-3; CDR3aa: CASSSGTGSTDTQYF; CDR3nt: TGTGCCAGCAGCTCCGGGACAGGGAGCACAGATACGCAGTATTTT
d_gene: NA; abundance: NA; v_gene: TRBV4-1; j_gene: TRBJ2-3; CDR3aa: CASSPRPTDTQYF; CDR3nt: TGCGCCAGCAGCCCCCGTCCCACAGATACGCAGTATTTT
d_gene: NA; abundance: NA; v_gene: TRBV4-1; j_gene: TRBJ2-7; CDR3aa: CASSQDLGPQYF; CDR3nt: TGCGCCAGCAGCCAAGATCTGGGGCCTCAGTACTTC
d_gene: TRBD2; abundance: NA; v_gene: TRBV11-1; j_gene: TRBJ2-5; CDR3aa: CASSSTSGIRETQYF; CDR3nt: TGTGCCAGCAGCTCGACTAGCGGGATCAGAGAGACCCAGTACTTC
d_gene: NA; abundance: NA; v_gene: TRBV6-5; j_gene: TRBJ2-7; CDR3aa: CASSYLSRLYEQYF; CDR3nt: TGTGCCAGCAGTTACCTTTCCCGGCTCTACGAGCAGTACTTC
d_gene: NA; abundance: NA; v_gene: TRBV7-2; j_gene: TRBJ2-3; CDR3aa: CASSLRVLGTDTQYF; CDR3nt: TGTGCCAGCAGCTTAAGAGTACTCGGCACAGATACGCAGTATTTT
d_gene: NA; abundance: NA; v_gene: TRBV5-4; j_gene: TRBJ2-2; CDR3aa: CASLSGRGGTGELFF; CDR3nt: TGTGCCAGCCTGTCTGGGAGGGGGGGCACCGGGGAGCTGTTTTTT
d_gene: NA; abundance: NA; v_gene: TRBV7-9; j_gene: TRBJ2-2; CDR3aa: CASSLGHTGELFF; CDR3nt: TGTGCCAGCAGCTTGGGACACACCGGGGAGCTGTTTTTT
d_gene: TRBD2; abundance: few; v_gene: TRBV5-1; j_gene: TRBJ2-5; CDR3aa: CASSFLGLARTYQETQYF; CDR3nt: TGCGCCAGCAGCTTCCTTGGACTAGCCAGAACCTATCAAGAGACCCAGTACTTC
d_gene: NA; abundance: NA; v_gene: TRBV7-2; j_gene: TRBJ2-2; CDR3aa: CASSLLASGELFF; CDR3nt: TGTGCCAGCAGCTTACTAGCGTCCGGGGAGCTGTTTTTT
d_gene: NA; abundance: NA; v_gene: TRBV28; j_gene: TRBJ1-5; CDR3aa: CASRQNNQPQHF; CDR3nt: TGTGCCAGCCGACAGAATAATCAGCCCCAGCATTTT
d_gene: NA; abundance: NA; v_gene: TRBV5-4; j_gene: TRBJ1-2; CDR3aa: CASRTGSNGYTF; CDR3nt: TGTGCCAGCAGAACAGGGTCGAATGGCTACACCTTC
d_gene: NA; abundance: few; v_gene: TRBV15; j_gene: TRBJ1-1; CDR3aa: CATSRDKNTEAFF; CDR3nt: TGTGCCACCAGCAGAGATAAGAACACTGAAGCTTTCTTT
d_gene: TRBD2; abundance: NA; v_gene: TRBV7-2; j_gene: TRBJ2-7; CDR3aa: CASSTGTTNYEQYF; CDR3nt: TGTGCCAGCAGCACCGGGACTACAAACTACGAGCAGTACTTC
d_gene: NA; abundance: few; v_gene: TRBV2; j_gene: TRBJ1-1; CDR3aa: CASILGGTEAFF; CDR3nt: TGTGCCAGCATTCTGGGGGGCACTGAAGCTTTCTTT
d_gene: NA; abundance: NA; v_gene: TRBV9; j_gene: TRBJ1-1; CDR3aa: CASSVVPEMNTEAFF; CDR3nt: TGTGCCAGCAGCGTAGTTCCAGAGATGAACACTGAAGCTTTCTTT
d_gene: NA; abundance: NA; v_gene: TRBV18; j_gene: TRBJ2-5; CDR3aa: CASSPPVLQETQYF; CDR3nt: TGTGCCAGCTCACCACCTGTCCTTCAAGAGACCCAGTACTTC
d_gene: NA; abundance: NA; v_gene: TRBV6-5; j_gene: TRBJ2-1; CDR3aa: CASSRFGGRNEQFF; CDR3nt: TGTGCCAGCAGCCGTTTTGGGGGGCGGAATGAGCAGTTCTTC
d_gene: NA; abundance: few; v_gene: TRBV7-2; j_gene: TRBJ1-6; CDR3aa: CASSSGTPLSRGNSPLHF; CDR3nt: TGTGCCAGCAGTTCCGGGACCCCTCTCTCTCGGGGTAATTCACCCCTCCACTTT
d_gene: NA; abundance: few; v_gene: TRBV6-6; j_gene: TRBJ2-2; CDR3aa: CASSYVASGELFF; CDR3nt: TGTGCCAGCAGTTACGTGGCGTCCGGGGAGCTGTTTTTT
d_gene: TRBD1; abundance: NA; v_gene: TRBV27; j_gene: TRBJ2-5; CDR3aa: CASRGQGQETQYF; CDR3nt: TGTGCCAGCAGAGGACAGGGGCAAGAGACCCAGTACTTC
d_gene: NA; abundance: once; v_gene: TRBV4-3; j_gene: TRBJ1-6; CDR3aa: CASSQASTTYNSPLHF; CDR3nt: TGCGCCAGCAGCCAAGCATCCACCACCTATAATTCACCCCTCCACTTT
d_gene: NA; abundance: NA; v_gene: TRBV19; j_gene: TRBJ1-3; CDR3aa: CASRPGFSGNTIYF; CDR3nt: TGTGCCAGTAGACCGGGATTCTCTGGAAACACCATATATTTT
d_gene: NA; abundance: few; v_gene: TRBV7-2; j_gene: TRBJ1-2; CDR3aa: CASSSGGQVATGYTF; CDR3nt: TGTGCCAGCAGCTCCGGGGGGCAGGTAGCTACTGGCTACACCTTC
d_gene: NA; abundance: NA; v_gene: TRBV7-9; j_gene: TRBJ2-2; CDR3aa: CASSLGSGGELFF; CDR3nt: TGTGCCAGCAGCTTGGGCTCAGGAGGGGAGCTGTTTTTT
d_gene: NA; abundance: NA; v_gene: TRBV30; j_gene: TRBJ2-3; CDR3aa: CAWSVASTDTQYF; CDR3nt: TGTGCCTGGAGTGTGGCGAGCACAGATACGCAGTATTTT
d_gene: TRBD2; abundance: NA; v_gene: TRBV27; j_gene: TRBJ2-5; CDR3aa: CASSLSIAGVGETQYF; CDR3nt: TGTGCCAGCAGTTTATCGATAGCGGGAGTAGGGGAGACCCAGTACTTC
d_gene: NA; abundance: NA; v_gene: TRBV11-2; j_gene: TRBJ1-1; CDR3aa: CASSLEGGDEAFF; CDR3nt: TGTGCCAGCAGCTTAGAAGGGGGAGACGAAGCTTTCTTT
d_gene: TRBD1; abundance: NA; v_gene: TRBV28; j_gene: TRBJ1-1; CDR3aa: CASSHQTGVNTEAFF; CDR3nt: TGTGCCAGCAGTCACCAGACAGGGGTGAACACTGAAGCTTTCTTT
d_gene: NA; abundance: NA; v_gene: TRBV6-6; j_gene: TRBJ2-2; CDR3aa: CASSQGPLRATGELFF; CDR3nt: TGTGCCAGCAGTCAGGGACCGCTTAGGGCCACCGGGGAGCTGTTTTTT
d_gene: TRBD1; abundance: few; v_gene: TRBV29-1; j_gene: TRBJ1-2; CDR3aa: CSVGKLRDREYGYTF; CDR3nt: TGCAGCGTTGGCAAACTTCGGGACAGGGAGTATGGCTACACCTTC
d_gene: NA; abundance: NA; v_gene: TRBV7-2; j_gene: TRBJ1-2; CDR3aa: CASSLAEGHDSYTF; CDR3nt: TGTGCCAGCAGCTTAGCGGAGGGACACGACAGCTACACCTTC
d_gene: NA; abundance: few; v_gene: TRBV7-2; j_gene: TRBJ2-4; CDR3aa: CASSPPVPTSDTSGDIQYF; CDR3nt: TGTGCCAGCAGCCCTCCCGTACCGACCTCAGACACCTCTGGGGACATTCAGTACTTC
d_gene: TRBD2; abundance: NA; v_gene: TRBV7-2; j_gene: TRBJ2-3; CDR3aa: CASSPYSGRATRDTDTQYF; CDR3nt: TGTGCCAGCAGCCCATATAGCGGGAGGGCCACGCGGGACACAGATACGCAGTATTTT
d_gene: NA; abundance: NA; v_gene: TRBV5-6; j_gene: TRBJ1-5; CDR3aa: CASSSQGTQPQHF; CDR3nt: TGTGCCAGCAGTTCACAGGGTACTCAGCCCCAGCATTTT
d_gene: NA; abundance: NA; v_gene: TRBV2; j_gene: TRBJ1-6; CDR3aa: CASTGQAVESPLHF; CDR3nt: TGTGCCAGCACCGGACAAGCGGTCGAATCACCCCTCCACTTT
d_gene: NA; abundance: NA; v_gene: TRBV21-1; j_gene: TRBJ2-2; CDR3aa: CASSKWVPGELFF; CDR3nt: TGTGCCAGCAGCAAATGGGTCCCCGGGGAGCTGTTTTTT
d_gene: TRBD2; abundance: NA; v_gene: TRBV4-1; j_gene: TRBJ2-1; CDR3aa: CASSQDGGGLAGNEQFF; CDR3nt: TGCGCCAGCAGCCAAGATGGGGGGGGACTAGCGGGCAATGAGCAGTTCTTC
d_gene: NA; abundance: NA; v_gene: TRBV7-2; j_gene: TRBJ2-2; CDR3aa: CASSDRSLELFF; CDR3nt: TGTGCCAGCAGCGACCGGTCTCTGGAGCTGTTTTTT
d_gene: NA; abundance: NA; v_gene: TRBV4-2; j_gene: TRBJ2-1; CDR3aa: CASSQAGVSEQFF; CDR3nt: TGTGCCAGCAGCCAAGCTGGGGTCAGTGAGCAGTTCTTC
d_gene: TRBD1; abundance: NA; v_gene: TRBV19; j_gene: TRBJ1-5; CDR3aa: CASRRQGEGQPQHF; CDR3nt: TGTGCCAGTAGAAGACAGGGGGAGGGTCAGCCCCAGCATTTT